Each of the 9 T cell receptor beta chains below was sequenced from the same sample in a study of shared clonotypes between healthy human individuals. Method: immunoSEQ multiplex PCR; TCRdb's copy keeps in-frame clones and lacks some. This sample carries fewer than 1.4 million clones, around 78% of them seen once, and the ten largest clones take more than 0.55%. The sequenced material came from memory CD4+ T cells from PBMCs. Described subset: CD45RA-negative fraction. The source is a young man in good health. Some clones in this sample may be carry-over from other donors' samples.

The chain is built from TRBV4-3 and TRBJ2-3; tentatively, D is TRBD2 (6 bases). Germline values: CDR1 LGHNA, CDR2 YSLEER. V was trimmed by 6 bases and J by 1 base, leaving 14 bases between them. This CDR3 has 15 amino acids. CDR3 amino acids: CASRRSLARTDTQYF. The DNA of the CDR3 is TGCGCCAGCAGGAGATCCCTAGCGCGCACAGATACGCAGTATTTT.

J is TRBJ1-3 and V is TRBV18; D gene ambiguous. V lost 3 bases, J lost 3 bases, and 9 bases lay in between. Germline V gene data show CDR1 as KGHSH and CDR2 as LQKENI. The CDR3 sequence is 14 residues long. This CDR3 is CASSPSGDGNTIYF. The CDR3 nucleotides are TGTGCCAGCTCACCCTCAGGAGATGGAAACACCATATATTTT.

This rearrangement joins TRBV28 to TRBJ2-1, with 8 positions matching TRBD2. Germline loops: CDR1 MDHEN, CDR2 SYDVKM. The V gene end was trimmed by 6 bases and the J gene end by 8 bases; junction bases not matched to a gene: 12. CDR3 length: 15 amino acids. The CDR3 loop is CASSIIRLAFHEQFF. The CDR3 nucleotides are TGTGCCAGCAGCATAATAAGACTAGCGTTCCATGAGCAGTTCTTC. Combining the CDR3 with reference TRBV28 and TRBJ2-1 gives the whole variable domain DVKVTQSSRYLVKRTGEKVFLECVQDMDHENMFWYRQDPGLGLRLIYFSYDVKMKEKGDIPEGYSVSREKKERFSLILESASTNQTSMYLCASSIIRLAFHEQFFGPGTRLTVL.

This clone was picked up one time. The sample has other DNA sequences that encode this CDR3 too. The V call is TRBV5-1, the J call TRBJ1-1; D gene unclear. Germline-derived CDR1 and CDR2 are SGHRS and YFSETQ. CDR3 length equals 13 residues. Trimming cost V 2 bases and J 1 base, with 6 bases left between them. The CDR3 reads CASSFRRNTEAFF. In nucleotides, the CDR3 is TGCGCCAGCAGCTTTCGGAGGAACACTGAAGCTTTCTTT. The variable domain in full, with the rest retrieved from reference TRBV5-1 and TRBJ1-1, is KAGVTQTPRYLIKTRGQQVTLSCSPISGHRSVSWYQQTPGQGLQFLFEYFSETQRNKGNFPGRFSGRQFSNSRSEMNVSTLELGDSALYLCASSFRRNTEAFFGQGTRLTVV.

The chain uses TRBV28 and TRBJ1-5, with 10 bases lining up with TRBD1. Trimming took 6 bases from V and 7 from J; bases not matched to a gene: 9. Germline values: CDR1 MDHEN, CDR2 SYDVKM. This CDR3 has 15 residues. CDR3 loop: CASSLGTGDTQPQHF. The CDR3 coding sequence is TGTGCCAGCAGCCTCGGGACAGGGGATACGCAGCCCCAGCATTTT.

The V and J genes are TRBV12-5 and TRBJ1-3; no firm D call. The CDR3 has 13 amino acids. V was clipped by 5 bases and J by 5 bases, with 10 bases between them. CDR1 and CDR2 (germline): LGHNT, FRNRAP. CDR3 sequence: CASGRKTRNTIYF. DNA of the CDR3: TGTGCTAGTGGTAGGAAAACCAGAAACACCATATATTTT.

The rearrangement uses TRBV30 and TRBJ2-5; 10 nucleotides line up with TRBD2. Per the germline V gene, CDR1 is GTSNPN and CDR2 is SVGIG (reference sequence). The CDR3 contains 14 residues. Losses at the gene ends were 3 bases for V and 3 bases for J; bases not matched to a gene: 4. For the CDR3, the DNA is TGTGCCTGGAGCTTACTAGCGGGGAAAGAGACCCAGTACTTC. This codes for CAWSLLAGKETQYF.

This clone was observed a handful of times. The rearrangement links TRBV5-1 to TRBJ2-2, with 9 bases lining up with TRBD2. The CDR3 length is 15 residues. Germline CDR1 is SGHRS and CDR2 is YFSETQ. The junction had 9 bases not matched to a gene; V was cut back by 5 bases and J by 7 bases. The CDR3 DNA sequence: TGCGCCAGCAGAGTCGGGACTAGCTTAGTCGGGGAGCTGTTTTTT. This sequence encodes CASRVGTSLVGELFF.

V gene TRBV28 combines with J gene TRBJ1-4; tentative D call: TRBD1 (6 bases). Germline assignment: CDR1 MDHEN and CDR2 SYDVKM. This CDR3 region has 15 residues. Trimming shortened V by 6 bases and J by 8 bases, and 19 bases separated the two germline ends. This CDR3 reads CASSVQGRVREKLFF. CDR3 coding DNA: TGTGCCAGCAGCGTGCAGGGGAGAGTGAGGGAAAAACTGTTTTTT.